This T cell receptor beta chain was recovered during a study of T cells after yellow fever vaccination. Study-level background: With SMART-Seq v4 Ultra Low Input, the fractions containing low cell numbers were prepared. Findings of the study overall: A small share of clonotypes appeared in both CD4 and CD8 compartments. Once the booster was given, most primary-vaccination clones reappeared, at 95% to 97% for CD4 and roughly 86% for CD8.

Making TCR cDNA involved 5'RACE template switching, which added UMIs and a universal primer site. TCRdb reprocessed the 5' RACE reads with MiXCR, giving one entry per CDR3 protein. Of roughly 500,000 distinct CDR3 sequences in the sample, roughly a fifth are singletons; the top ten hold more than 13%. About this clonotype: Antigen specificity is unknown.

Germline values: CDR1 SGHDT, CDR2 YYEEEE. Trimming removed 3 bases at V and 2 bases at J, with 11 bases between. This CDR3 comprises 14 residues. J is TRBJ2-5 and V is TRBV5-6; D unresolved. Here the sequenced sample was PBMCs, taken 15 days after the yellow fever booster vaccination. The TCR comes from a man aged 25-40 years who received the YFV17D yellow fever vaccine. CDR3 protein: CASSSTQGQETQYF. For the CDR3, the DNA is TGTGCCAGCAGCTCAACACAAGGGCAAGAGACCCAGTACTTC.